The clone carrying this T cell receptor (beta chain) has more than one count but fewer than ten. Deletions cut 6 bases from V and 5 bases from J, with 13 bases between. From germline, CDR1 is MNHNS and CDR2 SASEGT. There are 13 residues in the CDR3. The data originate from a study of T cells in Graves' hyperthyroidism and ophthalmopathy. Researchers took RNA transcripts and amplified the TCR beta CDR3 regions from them. With the HTBI primer set, the TCR CDR3 went through a first round of RT-PCR. TCRdb re-derived calls from the multiplex PCR reads in MiXCR, one entry per CDR3 protein. The sample yields a few hundred thousand distinct CDR3 sequences, 15% to 17% seen once. Patients aged 18 to 65 had newly diagnosed hyperthyroidism lasting under 2 months.

The TCR was taken from a woman in her 30s with Graves' hyperthyroidism. The rearrangement joins TRBV6-1 to TRBJ1-1, with unresolved D. The material sequenced was blood. The CDR3 bases are TGTGCCAGCAGCGAAAGCCCTCTAACTGAAGCTTTCTTT. This codes for CASSESPLTEAFF.